Listed below are T cell receptor beta chains from one sample, sequenced in a study of blood T cell repertoires in COVID-19. Data came from immunoSEQ multiplex PCR; TCRdb stores just in-frame clones and leaves some out. The table includes over 350,000 clones, approximately 90% detected once. The material sequenced was peripheral blood. Source of these receptors: a woman under 40 with active or convalescent COVID-19. The CDR3 runs from the conserved cysteine through the conserved F or W. A D gene is named only where the DNA matches it firmly. Clone size is not always given. Where it is, it says once, few, many or a class for expanded clones.

-,TRBV6-1,TRBJ1-1,TRBD1,TGTGCCAGCAGTGGACTGCCGGGACAGAAGAACACTGAAGCTTTCTTT,CASSGLPGQKNTEAFF
-,TRBV10-2,TRBJ1-3,-,TGCGCCAGCACGCAAGTCCGGGAGGGGTGGGGAAACACCATATATTTT,CASTQVREGWGNTIYF
-,TRBV6-5,TRBJ1-1,-,TGTGCCAGCAGTTACTCGACGGGGAACACTGAAGCTTTCTTT,CASSYSTGNTEAFF
few,TRBV13,TRBJ2-1,-,TGTGCCAGCAGCTTAGAAGAGCTCCATGAGCAGTTCTTC,CASSLEELHEQFF
-,TRBV3-1/TRBV3-2,TRBJ1-1,TRBD1,TGTGCCAGCAGCCAAGATTGGCAGGGGGCTGAATTGAACACTGAAGCTTTCTTT,CASSQDWQGAELNTEAFF
-,TRBV13,TRBJ2-2,TRBD1,TGTGCCAGCAGCCTAACAGGGGGAATCGGGGAGCTGTTTTTT,CASSLTGGIGELFF
once,TRBV11-2,TRBJ1-1,-,TGTGCCAGCAGCTTAGTGCAGGCCGCGAACACTGAAGCTTTCTTT,CASSLVQAANTEAFF
few,TRBV5-1,TRBJ1-6,-,TGCGCCAGCAGCTCCGAGGATTCCCAGATTTATAATTCACCCCTCCACTTT,CASSSEDSQIYNSPLHF
-,TRBV3-1/TRBV3-2,TRBJ2-7,-,TGTGCCAGCAGCCAAGCCCCCCAGGCCTTCTCCTACGAGCAGTACTTC,CASSQAPQAFSYEQYF
-,TRBV7-2,TRBJ1-2,-,TGTGCCAGCAGACCACAGGGTAACTATGGCTACACCTTC,CASRPQGNYGYTF
-,TRBV15,TRBJ1-2,TRBD1,TGTGCCACCAGCAGAGATAGTTTGGGACAGGGACCGTATGGCTACACCTTC,CATSRDSLGQGPYGYTF
-,TRBV19,TRBJ1-1,-,TGTGCCAGTAGTATTTATAACACCTACACTGAAGCTTTCTTT,CASSIYNTYTEAFF
-,TRBV6-5,TRBJ1-5,-,TGTGCCAGCAGTACCGGACACCCCAATCAGCCCCAGCATTTT,CASSTGHPNQPQHF
-,TRBV4-1,TRBJ2-3,-,TGCGCCAGCAGCCAAGTCACGGGAGCAGATACGCAGTATTTT,CASSQVTGADTQYF
-,TRBV2,TRBJ2-5,TRBD2,TGTGCCAGCAGTGAAGCTGGACTAGCGAGTAAAGAGACCCAGTACTTC,CASSEAGLASKETQYF
-,TRBV11-2,TRBJ1-1,-,TGTGCCAGCAGCTTAGATTGGGGAGGAGACACTGAAGCTTTCTTT,CASSLDWGGDTEAFF
-,TRBV4-2,TRBJ2-7,TRBD1,TGTGCCAGCAGCCAAGATGTTTTCCGGGACAGCATTTCCTACGAGCAGTACTTC,CASSQDVFRDSISYEQYF
-,TRBV6-6,TRBJ1-2,-,TGTGCCAGCACTCCACAGGGAAGCAACTATGGCTACACCTTC,CASTPQGSNYGYTF
-,TRBV11-2,TRBJ1-1,-,TGTGCCAGCAGCTTAGGTACAGGGACTGAAGCTTTCTTT,CASSLGTGTEAFF
-,TRBV6-5,TRBJ1-2,TRBD1,TGTGCCAGCAGAGGGGGCAACTATGGCTACACCTTC,CASRGGNYGYTF
-,TRBV4-2,TRBJ1-1,TRBD1,TGTGCCAGCAGCCGCCTAGGGGATGCTGAGGGGGCTAAGAACACTGAAGCTTTCTTT,CASSRLGDAEGAKNTEAFF
-,TRBV5-1,TRBJ1-1,TRBD1,TGCGCCAGCAGCCCCAGGGGGCCGAGCACTGAAGCTTTCTTT,CASSPRGPSTEAFF
once,TRBV14,TRBJ2-1,-,TGTGCCAGCAGCCAAGGAAGGGCAGGACTTGGGAATGAGCAGTTCTTC,CASSQGRAGLGNEQFF
-,TRBV6-1,TRBJ1-2,-,TGTGCCAGCAGTGAAACTGGGCGGGCCCTAGGCTATGGCTACACCTTC,CASSETGRALGYGYTF
-,TRBV18,TRBJ2-1,TRBD1,TGTGCCAGCTCACCACCTTACGACAGGGGATACAATGAGCAGTTCTTC,CASSPPYDRGYNEQFF
once,TRBV11-2,TRBJ2-3,TRBD2,TGTGCCAGCAGCTTAGGCCCTAGCGGGAGTCTTAGCACAGATACGCAGTATTTT,CASSLGPSGSLSTDTQYF
-,TRBV10-3,TRBJ1-2,-,TGTGCCATCAGTGAGTCAAAATCTGAGACTAACTATGGCTACACCTTC,CAISESKSETNYGYTF
-,TRBV6-2/TRBV6-3,TRBJ1-5,TRBD1,TGTGCCAGCAGTTACCCGACAGGGGGTGGAAATCAGCCCCAGCATTTT,CASSYPTGGGNQPQHF
-,TRBV5-1,TRBJ1-1,-,TGCGCCAGCAGCCAAGGACAGATGAACACTGAAGCTTTCTTT,CASSQGQMNTEAFF
-,TRBV20-1,TRBJ1-4,-,TGCAGTGCTAGTTCGGGAAGGGCGGTATTTTTAGCTAATGAAAAACTGTTTTTT,CSASSGRAVFLANEKLFF
-,TRBV4-1,TRBJ2-3,TRBD1,TGCGCCAGCAGCCACGAGCCCGGAGACAGGGCTCGCACAGATACGCAGTATTTT,CASSHEPGDRARTDTQYF
-,TRBV28,TRBJ1-1,-,TGTGCCAGCAGTTTCCGGGCTGAAGCTTTCTTT,CASSFRAEAFF
-,TRBV9,TRBJ2-1,-,TGTGCCAGCAGCGTAGAGGTAGCGGATGAGCAGTTCTTC,CASSVEVADEQFF
-,TRBV29-1,TRBJ1-1,-,TGCAGCGTAGCACAGTTAGAAGCTTTCTTT,CSVAQLEAFF
-,TRBV6-6,TRBJ1-6,-,TGTGCCAGCAGCCCCGACAGCCCCAGTAAACCCCTCCACTTT,CASSPDSPSKPLHF
-,TRBV3-1/TRBV3-2,TRBJ2-3,-,TGTGCCAGCAGCCACAGGGATACGCAGTATTTT,CASSHRDTQYF
-,TRBV3-1/TRBV3-2,TRBJ1-5,-,TGTGCCAGCAGCCTCCGGCAGGGAAGCAATCAGCCCCAGCATTTT,CASSLRQGSNQPQHF
-,TRBV6-4,TRBJ1-1,-,TGTGCCAGCAGGGAGGGTGGTAGTACTGAAGCTTTCTTT,CASREGGSTEAFF
-,TRBV19,TRBJ1-1,-,TGTGCCAGTAGTACAGGGATCACTGAAGCTTTCTTT,CASSTGITEAFF
-,TRBV5-4,TRBJ2-3,TRBD2,TGTGCCAGCAGCGGGCCTAGCGGGGGCGGGGTAGATACGCAGTATTTT,CASSGPSGGGVDTQYF
once,TRBV6-1,TRBJ1-2,-,TGTGCCAGCAGTGAAGGGGGGGGGACATCGTATGGCTACACCTTC,CASSEGGGTSYGYTF
-,TRBV18,TRBJ1-1,TRBD1,TGTGCCAGCTCATCCGGACAGGGGAACACTGAAGCTTTCTTT,CASSSGQGNTEAFF
-,TRBV6-6,TRBJ1-1,-,TGTGCCAGCAGTACAGAGTTGAACACTGAAGCTTTCTTT,CASSTELNTEAFF
once,TRBV23-1,TRBJ2-7,TRBD1,TGCGCCAGCAGTCAATCGTTCACCCGGGACAGCCCCTTTCCTACCCCCTACGAGCAGTACTTC,CASSQSFTRDSPFPTPYEQYF
-,TRBV5-6,TRBJ1-5,-,TGTGCCAGCAGCTTGCAGCGACTCGGCGCGTGGGATCAGCCCCAGCATTTT,CASSLQRLGAWDQPQHF
few,TRBV3-1/TRBV3-2,TRBJ1-2,-,TGTGCCAGCAGCCAAGGCCAGGGTAGCGGCTACACCTTC,CASSQGQGSGYTF
-,TRBV5-1,TRBJ2-1,TRBD2,TGCGCCAGCAGCTTGGAAGGACTAGCGGGGGCGGATGAGCAGTTCTTC,CASSLEGLAGADEQFF
-,TRBV4-1,TRBJ2-3,TRBD2,TGCGCCAGCAGCCAAGAGTGGCGGGGGGGCCCGGATACGCAGTATTTT,CASSQEWRGGPDTQYF